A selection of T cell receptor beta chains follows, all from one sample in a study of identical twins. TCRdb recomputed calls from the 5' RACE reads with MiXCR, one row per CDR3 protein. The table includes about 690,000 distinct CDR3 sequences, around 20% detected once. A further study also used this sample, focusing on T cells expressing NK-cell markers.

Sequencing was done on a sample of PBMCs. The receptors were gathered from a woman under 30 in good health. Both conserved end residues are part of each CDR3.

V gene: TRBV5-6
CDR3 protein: CASSSRGETLETQYF

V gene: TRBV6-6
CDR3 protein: CASSYLAGHGYTF

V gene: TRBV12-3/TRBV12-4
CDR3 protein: CASTHWGRGVETQYF

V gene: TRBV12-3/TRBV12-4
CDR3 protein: CASSISTEAFF

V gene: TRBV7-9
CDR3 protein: CASSEDLLDTQYF

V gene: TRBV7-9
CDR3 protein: CASSLVVRRETQYF

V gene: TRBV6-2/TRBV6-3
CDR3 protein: CASSGGTSGYEQYF

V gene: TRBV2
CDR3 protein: CASRARTSGNEQFF

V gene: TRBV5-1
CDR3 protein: CASSLGGASDTQYF

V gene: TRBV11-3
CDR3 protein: CASSTGTAEQFF

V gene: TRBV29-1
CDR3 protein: CSVPSGSGELFF

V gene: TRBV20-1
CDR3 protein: CSARDYNEQYF

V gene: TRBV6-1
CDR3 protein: CASRTMGMNTEAFF

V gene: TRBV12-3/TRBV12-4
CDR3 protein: CASSFQLQGGYTF

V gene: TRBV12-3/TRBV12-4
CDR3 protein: CASSLGGTSNTGELFF

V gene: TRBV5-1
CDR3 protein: CASGTGGNEQFF

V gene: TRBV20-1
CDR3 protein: CSATDPPETQYF

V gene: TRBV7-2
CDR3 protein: CASSFMNEQFF

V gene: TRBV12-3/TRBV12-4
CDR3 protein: CASSLVTRDSEQFF

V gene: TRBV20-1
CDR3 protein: CSARQATSGPSGGSYEQYF

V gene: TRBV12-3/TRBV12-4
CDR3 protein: CASSLARIGDGGAGTQYF

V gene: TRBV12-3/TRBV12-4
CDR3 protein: CASSDALQGRAFF

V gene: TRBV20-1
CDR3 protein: CSARVPPIQETQYF

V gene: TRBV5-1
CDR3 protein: CASSLDRSSSYEQYF

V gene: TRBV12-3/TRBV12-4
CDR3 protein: CASSLYPPGTEGNEQFF

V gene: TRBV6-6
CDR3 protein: CASSPRQVYGYTF

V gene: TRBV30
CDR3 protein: CAWGTYEQYF

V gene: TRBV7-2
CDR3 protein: CASSLRRGDHEQYF

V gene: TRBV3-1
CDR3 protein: CASSLLSGREGRQYF

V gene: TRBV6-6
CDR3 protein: CASSYRANEKLFF

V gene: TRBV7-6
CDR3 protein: CASSSNYGTGELFF

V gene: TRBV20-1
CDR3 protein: CSALNRATNEKLFF

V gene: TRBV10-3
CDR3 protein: CAISSGQHNEQFF

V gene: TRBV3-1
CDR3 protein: CASSQAWRTGYEQYF

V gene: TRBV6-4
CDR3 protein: CASSEGLAGADTQYF

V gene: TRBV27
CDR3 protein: CASSLQHLIYEQYF

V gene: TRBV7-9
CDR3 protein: CASSPISGEETQYF

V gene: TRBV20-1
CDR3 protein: CSANDPRLETQYF

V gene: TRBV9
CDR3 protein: CASNHGQGRFLAEAFF

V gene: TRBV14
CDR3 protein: CASSQGVHRYRGFNEQFF

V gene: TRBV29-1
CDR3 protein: CSVDSPYTDTQYF

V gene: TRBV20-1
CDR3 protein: CSARDLTKGGDTDTQYF

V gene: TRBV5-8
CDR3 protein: CASSPGETSNQPQHF